This T cell receptor (beta chain) was identified in a study of T cells expressing NK-cell markers. Study background: Repertoires of TCR beta were obtained from T cells sorted as CD3+CD56+NKG2C+, CD3+CD56+NKG2C- and CD3+CD56-NKG2C+. General observations from the study: The study found these clonotypes also leading the CD3+CD56-NKG2C+ fraction in a few donors. Of the CD8+ T cells in about 6 donors, roughly 1.0-7.5% belonged to dominant NKG2C+ clonotypes.

The authors made TCR beta cDNA libraries by 5'RACE template switching. This switching added a universal primer site and UMIs. TCRdb re-called the 5' RACE reads and shows each CDR3 protein once, DNA omitted. The table lists about 460,000 distinct CDR3 sequences. To note about this clonotype: Its antigen is not known.

The germline V gene has CDR1 MGHDK and CDR2 SYGVNS. The CDR3 totals 15 residues. This rearrangement joins TRBV25-1 to TRBJ2-1; TCRdb gives TRBD2 as the D gene, but with no DNA this cannot be confirmed. The receptor was isolated from a woman aged 50 to 60 in good health. Sequencing was performed on blood T cells: a sorted CD56 or NKG2C T cell subset, CD4+ or CD8+ T cells, or bulk PBMC T cells (not recorded which). The CDR3 spells CASSVASGRFSEQFF.